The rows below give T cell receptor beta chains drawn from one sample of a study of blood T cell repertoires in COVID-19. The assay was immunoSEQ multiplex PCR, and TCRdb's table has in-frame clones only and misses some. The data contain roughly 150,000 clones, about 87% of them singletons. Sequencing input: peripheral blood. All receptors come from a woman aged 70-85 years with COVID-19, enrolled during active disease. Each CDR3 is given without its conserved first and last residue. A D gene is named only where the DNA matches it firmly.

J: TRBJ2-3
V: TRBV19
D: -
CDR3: ASTPRARMGYTQY

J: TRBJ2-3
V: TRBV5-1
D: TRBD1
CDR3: ASSYSLGQGGADTQY

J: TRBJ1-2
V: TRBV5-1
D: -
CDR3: ASSGGYLWNGYT

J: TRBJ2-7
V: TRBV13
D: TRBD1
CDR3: ASSLDRVNYEQY

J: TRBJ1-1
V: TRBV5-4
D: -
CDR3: ASSLGQTNTEAF

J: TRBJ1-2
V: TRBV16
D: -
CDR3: ASSQSGQGYGYT

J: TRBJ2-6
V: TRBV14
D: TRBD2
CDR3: ASSQGARGLASGVIGANVLT

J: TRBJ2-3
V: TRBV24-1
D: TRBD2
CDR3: ASGGTSTDTQY

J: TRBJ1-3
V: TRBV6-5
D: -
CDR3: ATGNGRLSGNTIY

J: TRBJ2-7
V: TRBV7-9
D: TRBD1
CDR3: ASSSGTVSEQY

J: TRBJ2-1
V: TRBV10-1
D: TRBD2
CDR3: ASSRALADNEQF

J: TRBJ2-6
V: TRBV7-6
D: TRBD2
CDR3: ASSLDRTGGPGANVLT

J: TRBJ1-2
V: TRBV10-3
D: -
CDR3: AISESISYGYT

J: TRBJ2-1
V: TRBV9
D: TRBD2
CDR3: ASSVTSGGAGEQF

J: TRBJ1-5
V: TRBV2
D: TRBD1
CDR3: ARGTVNQPQH

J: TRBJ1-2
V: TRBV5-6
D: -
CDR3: ASSLGGGPYGYT

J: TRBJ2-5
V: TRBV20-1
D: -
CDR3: SARGQETQY

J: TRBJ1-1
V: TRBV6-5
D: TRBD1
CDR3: ASSYYQGAREAF

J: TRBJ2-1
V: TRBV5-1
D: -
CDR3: ASSLVGGLDEQF

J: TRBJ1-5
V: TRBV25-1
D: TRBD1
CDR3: ASSDTRGLQPQH

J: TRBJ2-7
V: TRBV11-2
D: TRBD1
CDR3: ASSLGAGGYEQY

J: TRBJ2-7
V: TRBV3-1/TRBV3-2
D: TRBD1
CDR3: ASSLQGHEQY

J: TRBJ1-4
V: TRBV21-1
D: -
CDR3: ASSKAQMGTGVLGNEKLF

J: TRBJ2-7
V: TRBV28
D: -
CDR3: ASLALTGDYEQY

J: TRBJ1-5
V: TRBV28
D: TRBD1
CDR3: ASTPLWTGDHIGNQPQH

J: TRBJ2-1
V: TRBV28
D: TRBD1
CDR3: ASRLGGQGAGNEQF

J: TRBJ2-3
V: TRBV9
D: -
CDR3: ASSVAFGGLKDTQY

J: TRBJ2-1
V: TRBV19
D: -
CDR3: ASSIDRAGKGNEQF

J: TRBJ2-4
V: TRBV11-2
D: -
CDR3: ASTPAGDIQY

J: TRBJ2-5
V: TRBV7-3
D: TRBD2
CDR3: ASSLVGGVQETQY

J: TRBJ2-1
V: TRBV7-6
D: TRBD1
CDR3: ARFPSGQGEHEQF

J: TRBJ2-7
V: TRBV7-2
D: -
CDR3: ASSPSTYEQY

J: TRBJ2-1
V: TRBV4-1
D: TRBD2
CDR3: ASSQVELAGKDEQF

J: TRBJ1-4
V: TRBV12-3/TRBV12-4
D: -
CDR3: ASSLNEKLF

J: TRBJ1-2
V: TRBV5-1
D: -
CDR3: ASSSKTDNYGYT

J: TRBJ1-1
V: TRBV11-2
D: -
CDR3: ASSPLGEGVTEAF

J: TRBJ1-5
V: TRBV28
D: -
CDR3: ASSYPQGKPQH

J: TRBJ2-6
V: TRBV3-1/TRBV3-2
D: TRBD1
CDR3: ASSQRTGGSGANVLT

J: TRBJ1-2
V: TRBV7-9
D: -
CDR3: ASSPDRVNYGYT

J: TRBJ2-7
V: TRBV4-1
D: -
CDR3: ASSQDSGRGDEQY

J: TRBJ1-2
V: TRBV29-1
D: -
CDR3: SVELSAGRNYGYT

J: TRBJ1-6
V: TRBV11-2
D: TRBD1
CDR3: ASSLRQGGSSYNSPLH

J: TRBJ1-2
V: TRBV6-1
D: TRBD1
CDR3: ASSEPGQAYGYT

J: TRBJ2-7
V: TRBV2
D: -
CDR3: ASTLETSQQY

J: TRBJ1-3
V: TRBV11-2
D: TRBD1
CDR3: ASSPQRGLSGNTIY

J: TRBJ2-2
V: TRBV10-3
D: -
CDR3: AIKGLNTGELF

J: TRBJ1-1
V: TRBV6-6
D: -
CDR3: ASSPMRSEAF

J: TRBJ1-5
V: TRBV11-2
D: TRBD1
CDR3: ASSPGSFIGGPRQPQH

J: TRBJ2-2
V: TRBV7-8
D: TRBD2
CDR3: ASSLGGGDYGELF

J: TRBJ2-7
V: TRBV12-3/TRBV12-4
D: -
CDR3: ASSRGPYEQY

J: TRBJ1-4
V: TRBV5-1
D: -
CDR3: ASSLASATNEKLF

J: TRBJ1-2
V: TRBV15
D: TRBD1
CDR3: ATSRDRAGGYGYT

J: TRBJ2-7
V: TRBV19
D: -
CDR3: ASKGDYEQY

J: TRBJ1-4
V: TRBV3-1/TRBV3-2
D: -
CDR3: ASSPSERDNEKLF